One sample yielded the 5 T cell receptor beta chains listed below, sequenced in a study of control samples from healthy donors and cancer patients (dated by TCRdb to 2020 to 2022). Library construction relied on the immunoSEQ multiplex PCR assay. TCRdb mirrors the immuneACCESS table, restricted to in-frame sequences. Some clones are absent from its copies; in checked studies, under half trace to an unresolved V gene, and the reason for the others is unknown. The sample has over 200,000 clones on record, around 79% of them singletons. About 14% of the sample lies in the top ten. Sequenced input: PBMCs. Receptors were obtained from a woman aged 55-75 years with lung cancer.

The chain joins TRBV4-1 to TRBJ2-7; 9 bases align to TRBD1. The CDR3 length is 13 residues. The germline V gene encodes CDR1 MGHRA and CDR2 YSYEKL. V lost 3 bases and J lost 6; bases outside the gene matches: 3. The CDR3 sequence is CASSQNRGREQYF. The CDR3 DNA reads as TGCGCCAGCAGCCAGAACAGGGGGCGCGAGCAGTACTTC.

The chain links TRBV5-4 to TRBJ2-5, with D possibly TRBD2 on 5 matching bases. Trimming shortened V by 0 bases and J by 6 bases, and 12 bases separated the two germline ends. Germline assignment: CDR1 SGHNT and CDR2 YYREEE (reference sequence). The CDR3 loop spans 14 amino acids. CDR3 region: CASSLERDWKTQYF. DNA for the CDR3: TGTGCCAGCAGCTTGGAACGGGATTGGAAGACCCAGTACTTC.

This chain uses TRBV6-5 with TRBJ1-4, with 7 bases fitting TRBD1. Per germline, CDR1 MNHEY and CDR2 SVGAGI. The CDR3 is 15 amino acids. V shed 2 bases and J 7 bases; nucleotides not matched to a gene: 7. Here the CDR3 DNA reads TGTGCCAGCAGTTACGGGGCAGGGGGAAGTGAAAAACTGTTTTTT. Its translation is CASSYGAGGSEKLFF.

This chain uses TRBV7-2 with TRBJ1-6; no clear D gene. The CDR3 is 13 residues long. CDR1 is SGHTA and CDR2 is FQGNSA in the germline V gene. V lost 4 bases and J 6 bases, leaving 7 bases between the germline ends. The CDR3 nucleotides are TGTGCCAGCAGCTCCCTCACTAATTCACCCCTCCACTTT. Its protein is CASSSLTNSPLHF.

This chain links TRBV5-1 with TRBJ2-1; 7 bases map to TRBD1. Per the germline V gene, CDR1 is SGHRS and CDR2 is YFSETQ. V lost 0 bases and J lost 1; bases outside the gene matches: 4. The CDR3 runs 16 residues. The CDR3: CASSLGPGQSYNEQFF. In nucleotides, the CDR3 is TGCGCCAGCAGCTTGGGGCCGGGACAGTCCTACAATGAGCAGTTCTTC.